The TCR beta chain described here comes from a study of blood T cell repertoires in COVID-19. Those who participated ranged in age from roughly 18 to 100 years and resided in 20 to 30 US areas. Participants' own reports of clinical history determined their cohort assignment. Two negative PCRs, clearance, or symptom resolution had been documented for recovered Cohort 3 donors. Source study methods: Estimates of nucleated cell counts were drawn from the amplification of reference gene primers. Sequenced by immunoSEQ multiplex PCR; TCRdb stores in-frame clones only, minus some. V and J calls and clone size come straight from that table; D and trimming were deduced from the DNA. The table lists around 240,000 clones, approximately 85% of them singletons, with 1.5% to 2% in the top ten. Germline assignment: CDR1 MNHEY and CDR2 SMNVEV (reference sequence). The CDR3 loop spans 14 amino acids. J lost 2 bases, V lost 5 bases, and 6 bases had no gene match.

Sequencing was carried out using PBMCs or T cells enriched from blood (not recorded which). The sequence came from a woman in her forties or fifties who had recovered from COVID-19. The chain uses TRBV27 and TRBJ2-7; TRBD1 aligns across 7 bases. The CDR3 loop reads CASSATGRTYEQYF. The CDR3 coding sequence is TGTGCCAGCAGTGCGACAGGGAGAACCTACGAGCAGTACTTC.